Following are 11 T cell receptor beta chains from one sample sequenced in a study of blood T cells in healthy people across ages (dated by TCRdb to 2014 to 2015). Libraries came from 5' RACE. A second roughly 6 to 12 cycle PCR used a sample-barcoded 5' primer and a J-beta primer mix. Using fastp trimming at Q25 and MiXCR clonotype assembly, TCRdb reanalyzed the public sequencing data and kept in-frame beta chains. Each CDR3 protein gets just one entry, which takes the most common genes and DNA from the rows behind it. The sample yields 1.5 million to 2 million distinct CDR3 sequences; approximately 39% were counted once. More than 20% of the sample is in the top ten clones. The specimen sequenced was blood. These receptors all stem from a human donor in good health.

This clonotype was seen more than once but under ten times. This chain links TRBV4-1 with TRBJ1-2; TRBD1 aligns across 8 bases. Per the germline V gene, CDR1 is MGHRA and CDR2 is YSYEKL. Trimming removed 2 bases from V and 6 bases from J; junction bases left unmatched: 8. This CDR3 is 15 amino acids long. The CDR3 loop is CASSQPLDRGHGYTF. CDR3 coding DNA: TGCGCCAGCAGCCAACCATTAGACAGGGGACATGGCTACACCTTC.

The CDR3 protein is CASSDPRRGGTQYF. In DNA form, the CDR3 reads TGTGCCAGCAGCGATCCCCGCAGGGGAGGTACGCAGTATTTT. The chain is built from TRBV7-3 and TRBJ2-3, with D tentatively TRBD1 or TRBD2 (6 bases each). Trimming took off 5 bases at V and 8 bases at J, with 17 bases between the two ends. Germline V lookup: CDR1 SGHTA, CDR2 FQGTGA. The CDR3 has 14 amino acids.

A word on this clonotype: One junction end does not reproduce the germline sequence, and a read error may be involved. The chain recombines TRBV15 with TRBJ2-2; 7 positions match TRBD2. Germline V gene lookup returns CDR1 LNHNV and CDR2 YYDKDF (reference sequence). The CDR3 extends over 14 amino acids. CDR3 loop: CAINAGRGTGERFF. In DNA, the CDR3 is TGTGCCATCAACGCGGGGAGGGGCACCGGGGAGCGGTTTTTT. Combining the CDR3 with reference TRBV15 and TRBJ2-2 gives the whole variable domain DAMVIQNPRYQVTQFGKPVTLSCSQTLNHNVMYWYQQKSSQAPKLLFHYYDKDFNNEADTPDNFQSRRPNTSFCFLDIRSPGLGDTAMYLCAINAGRGTGERFFGEGSRLTVL.

In its sample, this clonotype was seen a few times. The V gene is TRBV7-9, the J gene TRBJ2-7, with a weak D call TRBD1 (7 bases). Germline V gene sequence: CDR1 SEHNR, CDR2 FQNEAQ (reference sequence). V gave up 6 bases and J gave up 6 bases, with 15 bases separating them. CDR3 length: 13 residues. The CDR3 loop is CASRPLQGGEQYF. CDR3 nucleotides: TGTGCCAGCAGACCCCTCCAGGGGGGCGAGCAGTACTTC.

This rearrangement joins TRBV5-1 to TRBJ1-5; a weak D match, TRBD1 (6 bases). CDR1 SGHRS and CDR2 YFSETQ come from the germline V gene. The CDR3 length is 17 residues. Between the trimmed V and J ends, which lost 0 bases and 0 bases, there was a span of 13 bases. The CDR3 DNA reads as TGCGCCAGCAGCTTGGGACCCCGGACAGCTAGCAATCAGCCCCAGCATTTT. Translation: CASSLGPRTASNQPQHF.

The rearrangement uses TRBV20-1 and TRBJ2-4, with D perhaps given as TRBD1 or TRBD2 (5 bases each). Germline V gene lookup returns CDR1 DFQATT and CDR2 SNEGSKA (reference sequence). V was shortened by 5 bases and J by 0 bases, with 14 bases between the two germline ends. The length of the CDR3 is 15 residues. The CDR3 loop reads CSAGGGKIAKNIQYF. In nucleotides, the CDR3 is TGCAGTGCTGGTGGGGGTAAAATAGCCAAAAACATTCAGTACTTC.

The gene calls are TRBV4-2 and TRBJ2-5, with 7 bases aligning to TRBD1. Trimming cost V 5 bases and J 3 bases; bases outside gene matches: 6. CDR1 LGHNA and CDR2 YNFKEQ come from the germline V gene. The CDR3 consists of 14 residues. CDR3 loop: CASSSQGEKETQYF. The CDR3 nucleotides read TGTGCCAGCAGCTCCCAGGGGGAAAAAGAGACCCAGTACTTC.

This clonotype was seen only a few times. The chain couples TRBV7-2 to TRBJ2-5; TRBD2 is a possible D gene (6 bases). Germline loops: CDR1 SGHTA, CDR2 FQGNSA. The V end lost 2 bases, the J end lost 5 bases, and 12 bases lay between the germline ends. The CDR3 has 14 residues. The CDR3 sequence is CASSLKGGSETQYF. The CDR3, as DNA: TGTGCCAGCAGCTTAAAAGGAGGGTCCGAGACCCAGTACTTC.

This chain joins TRBV20-1 and TRBJ2-5, with 9 bases that match TRBD1. This CDR3 contains 15 residues. Per the germline V gene, CDR1 is DFQATT and CDR2 is SNEGSKA (reference sequence). V gave up 1 base and J gave up 5 bases; unmatched junction bases: 8. In DNA, the CDR3 is TGCAGTGCTAGAGGAGGGACAGGGAATCGGGAGACCCAGTACTTC. Translating it yields CSARGGTGNRETQYF.

This clonotype was seen a handful of times. J is TRBJ1-1 and V is TRBV29-1; no clear D gene. This CDR3 comprises 13 residues. Trimming pared 3 bases from V and 1 base from J, leaving 9 bases between. Germline-derived CDR1 and CDR2 are SQVTM and ANQGSEA. The chain's CDR3 is CSVDSRSNTEAFF. The CDR3 bases are TGCAGCGTTGATTCACGCTCGAACACTGAAGCTTTCTTT.

The V and J genes are TRBV4-2 and TRBJ2-7, with unresolved D. The CDR3 has 15 residues. V lost 0 bases and J lost 8, with 17 bases in between. Germline V lookup: CDR1 LGHNA, CDR2 YNFKEQ. Here the CDR3 reads CASSQEKVGDWKQYF. The CDR3 DNA follows: TGTGCCAGCAGCCAAGAAAAGGTTGGTGATTGGAAGCAGTACTTC.